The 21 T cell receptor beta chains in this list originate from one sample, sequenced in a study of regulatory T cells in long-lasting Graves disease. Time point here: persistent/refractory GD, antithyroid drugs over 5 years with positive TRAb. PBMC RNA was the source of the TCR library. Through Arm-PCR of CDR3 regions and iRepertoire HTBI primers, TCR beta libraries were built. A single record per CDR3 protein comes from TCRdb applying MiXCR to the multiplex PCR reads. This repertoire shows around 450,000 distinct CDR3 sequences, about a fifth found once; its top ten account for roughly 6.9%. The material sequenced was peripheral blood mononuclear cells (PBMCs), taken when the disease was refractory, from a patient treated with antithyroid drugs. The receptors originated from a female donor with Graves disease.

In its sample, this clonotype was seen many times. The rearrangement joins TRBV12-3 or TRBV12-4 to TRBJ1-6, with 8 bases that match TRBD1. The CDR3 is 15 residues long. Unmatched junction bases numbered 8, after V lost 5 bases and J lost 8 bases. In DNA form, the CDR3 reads TGTGCCAGCAGTGGGGTGACAGGGGCCGATTCACCCCTCCACTTT. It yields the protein CASSGVTGADSPLHF.

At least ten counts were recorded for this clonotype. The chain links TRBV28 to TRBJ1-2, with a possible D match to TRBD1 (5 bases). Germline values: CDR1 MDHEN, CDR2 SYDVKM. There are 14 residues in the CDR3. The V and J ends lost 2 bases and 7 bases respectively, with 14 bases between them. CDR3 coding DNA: TGTGCCAGCAGTTTAGTCGGCAGGGCCTTTGGCTACACCTTC. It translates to CASSLVGRAFGYTF.

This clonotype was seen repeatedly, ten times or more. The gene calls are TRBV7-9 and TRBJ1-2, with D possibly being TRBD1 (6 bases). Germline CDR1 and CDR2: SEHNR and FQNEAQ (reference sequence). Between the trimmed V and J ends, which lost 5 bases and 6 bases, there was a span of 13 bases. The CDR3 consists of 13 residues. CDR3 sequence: CASSPWTVDGYTF. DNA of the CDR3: TGTGCCAGCAGCCCATGGACAGTCGATGGCTACACCTTC.

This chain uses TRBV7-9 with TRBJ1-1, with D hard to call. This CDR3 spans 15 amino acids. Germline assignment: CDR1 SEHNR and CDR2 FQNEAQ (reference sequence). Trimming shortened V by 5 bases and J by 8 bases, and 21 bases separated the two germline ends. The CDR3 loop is CASSDYSAHTFEAFF. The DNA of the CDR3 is TGTGCCAGCAGCGATTATAGCGCACACACCTTCGAAGCTTTCTTT.

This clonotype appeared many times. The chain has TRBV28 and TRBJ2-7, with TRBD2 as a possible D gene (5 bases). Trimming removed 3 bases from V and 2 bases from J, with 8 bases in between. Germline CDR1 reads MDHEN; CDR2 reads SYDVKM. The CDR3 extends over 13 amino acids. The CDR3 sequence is CASSFKRTYEQYF. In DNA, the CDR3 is TGTGCCAGCAGTTTTAAGCGGACCTACGAGCAGTACTTC.

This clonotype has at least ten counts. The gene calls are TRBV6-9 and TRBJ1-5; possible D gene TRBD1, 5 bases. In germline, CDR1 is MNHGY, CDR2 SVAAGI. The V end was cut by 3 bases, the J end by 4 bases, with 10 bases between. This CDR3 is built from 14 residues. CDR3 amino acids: CASSYAAGNQPQHF. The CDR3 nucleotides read TGTGCCAGCAGTTACGCGGCAGGGAATCAGCCCCAGCATTTT.

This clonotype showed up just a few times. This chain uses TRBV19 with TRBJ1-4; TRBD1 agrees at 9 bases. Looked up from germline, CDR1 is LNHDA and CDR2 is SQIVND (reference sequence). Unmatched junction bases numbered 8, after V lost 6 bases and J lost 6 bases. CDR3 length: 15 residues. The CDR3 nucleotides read TGTGCCAGTAGCCAAACAGGGGGCGGCGATGAAAAACTGTTTTTT. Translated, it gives CASSQTGGGDEKLFF.

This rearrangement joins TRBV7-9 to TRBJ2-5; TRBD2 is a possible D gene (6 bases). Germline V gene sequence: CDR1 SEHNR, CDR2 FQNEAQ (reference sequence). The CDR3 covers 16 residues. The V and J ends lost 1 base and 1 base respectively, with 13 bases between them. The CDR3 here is CASSLGIRGSQETQYF. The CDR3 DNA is TGTGCCAGCAGCTTAGGGATCCGGGGGTCCCAAGAGACCCAGTACTTC.

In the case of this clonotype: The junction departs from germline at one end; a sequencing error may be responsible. The CDR3 spells CASSEARLAASSCEQYF. DNA of the CDR3: TGTGCCAGCAGTGAAGCGAGACTAGCGGCTAGCTCCTGCGAGCAGTACTTC. The chain uses TRBV6-2 or TRBV6-3 and TRBJ2-7; 9 bases fit TRBD2. Germline values: CDR1 MNHEY, CDR2 SVGEGT. The CDR3 is 17 residues long.

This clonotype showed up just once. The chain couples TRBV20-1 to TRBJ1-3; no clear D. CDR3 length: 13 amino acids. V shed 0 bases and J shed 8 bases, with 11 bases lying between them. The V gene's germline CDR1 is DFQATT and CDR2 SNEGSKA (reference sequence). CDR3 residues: CSARDANRDTIYF. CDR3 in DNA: TGCAGTGCTAGAGATGCAAATAGAGACACCATATATTTT.

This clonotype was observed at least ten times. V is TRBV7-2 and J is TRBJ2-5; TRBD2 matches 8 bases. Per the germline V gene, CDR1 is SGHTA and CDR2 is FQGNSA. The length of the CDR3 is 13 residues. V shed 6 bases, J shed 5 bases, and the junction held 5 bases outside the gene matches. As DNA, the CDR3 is TGTGCCAGCAGGCGGGGGGTCTGGGAGACCCAGTACTTC. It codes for CASRRGVWETQYF. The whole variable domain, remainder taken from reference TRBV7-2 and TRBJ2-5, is GAGVSQSPSNKVTEKGKDVELRCDPISGHTALYWYRQSLGQGLEFLIYFQGNSAPDKSGLPSDRFSAERTGGSVSTLTIQRTQQEDSAVYLCASRRGVWETQYFGPGTRLLVL.

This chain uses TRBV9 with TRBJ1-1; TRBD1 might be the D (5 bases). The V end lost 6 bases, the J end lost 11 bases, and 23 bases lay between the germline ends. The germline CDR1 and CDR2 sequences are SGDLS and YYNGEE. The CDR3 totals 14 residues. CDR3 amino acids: CASTRSGTYEGAFF. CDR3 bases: TGTGCCAGCACCAGATCCGGGACCTACGAGGGGGCTTTCTTT.

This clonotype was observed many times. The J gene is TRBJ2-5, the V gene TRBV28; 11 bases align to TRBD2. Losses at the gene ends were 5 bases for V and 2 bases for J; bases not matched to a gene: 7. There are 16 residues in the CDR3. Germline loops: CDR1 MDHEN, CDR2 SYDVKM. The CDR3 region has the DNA TGTGCCAGCAGTCCAGGGACTAGCGGTAGACAAGAGACCCAGTACTTC. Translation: CASSPGTSGRQETQYF.

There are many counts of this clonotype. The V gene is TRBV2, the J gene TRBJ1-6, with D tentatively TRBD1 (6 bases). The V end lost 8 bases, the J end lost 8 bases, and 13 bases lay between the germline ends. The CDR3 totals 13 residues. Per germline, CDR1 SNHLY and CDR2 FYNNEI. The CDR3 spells CASQGTEDSPLHF. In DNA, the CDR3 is TGTGCCAGCCAGGGGACGGAAGATTCACCCCTCCACTTT.

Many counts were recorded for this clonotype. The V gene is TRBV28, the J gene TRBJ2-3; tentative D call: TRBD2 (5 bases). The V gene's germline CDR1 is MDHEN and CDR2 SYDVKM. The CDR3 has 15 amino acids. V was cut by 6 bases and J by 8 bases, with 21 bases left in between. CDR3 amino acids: CASSPHPSWAGTQYF. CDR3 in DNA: TGTGCCAGCAGCCCTCACCCCTCGTGGGCGGGTACGCAGTATTTT.

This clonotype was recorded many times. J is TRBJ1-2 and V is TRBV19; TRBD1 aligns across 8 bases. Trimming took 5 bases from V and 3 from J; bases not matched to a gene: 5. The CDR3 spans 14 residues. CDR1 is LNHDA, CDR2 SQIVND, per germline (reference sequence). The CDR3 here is CASSRTGFDYGYTF. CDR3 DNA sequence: TGTGCCAGTAGTCGGACAGGGTTTGACTATGGCTACACCTTC.

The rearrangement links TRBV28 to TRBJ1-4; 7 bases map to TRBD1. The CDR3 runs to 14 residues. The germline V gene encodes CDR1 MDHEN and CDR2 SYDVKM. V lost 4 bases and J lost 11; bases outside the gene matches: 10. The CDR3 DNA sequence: TGTGCCAGCAGTTCCGGACAGGTTCTGGGGAAACTGTTTTTT. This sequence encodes CASSSGQVLGKLFF.

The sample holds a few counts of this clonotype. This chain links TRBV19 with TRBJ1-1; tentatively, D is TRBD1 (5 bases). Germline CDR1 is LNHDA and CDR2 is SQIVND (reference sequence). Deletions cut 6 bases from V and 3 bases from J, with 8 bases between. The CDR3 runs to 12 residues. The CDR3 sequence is CASRSGDTEAFF. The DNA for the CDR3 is TGTGCCAGTAGGTCGGGGGACACTGAAGCTTTCTTT.

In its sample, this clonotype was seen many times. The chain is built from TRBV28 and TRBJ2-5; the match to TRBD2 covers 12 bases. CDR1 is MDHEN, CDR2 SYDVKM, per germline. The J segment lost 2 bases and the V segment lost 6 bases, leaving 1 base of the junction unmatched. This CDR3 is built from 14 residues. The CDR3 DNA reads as TGTGCCAGCAGAGGACTAGCGGGACAAGAGACCCAGTACTTC. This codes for CASRGLAGQETQYF.

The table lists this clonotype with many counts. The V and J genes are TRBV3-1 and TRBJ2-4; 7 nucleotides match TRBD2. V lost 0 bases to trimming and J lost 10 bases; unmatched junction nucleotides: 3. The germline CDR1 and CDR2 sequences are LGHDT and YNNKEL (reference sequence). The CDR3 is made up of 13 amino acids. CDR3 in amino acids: CASSQEGGGIQYF. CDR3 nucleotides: TGTGCCAGCAGCCAAGAAGGCGGGGGAATTCAGTACTTC.

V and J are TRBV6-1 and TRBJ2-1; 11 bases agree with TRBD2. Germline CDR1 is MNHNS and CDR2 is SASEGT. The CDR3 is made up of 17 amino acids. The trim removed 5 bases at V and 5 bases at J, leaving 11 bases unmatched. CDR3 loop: CASSPQLLAGVDNEQFF. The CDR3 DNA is TGTGCCAGCAGTCCCCAACTACTAGCGGGAGTGGACAATGAGCAGTTCTTC.